The 30 T cell receptor beta chains presented below share a single source sample, sequenced in a study of blood T cell repertoires in COVID-19. Libraries were prepared by immunoSEQ multiplex PCR; TCRdb keeps only in-frame clonotypes and omits some of them. The data hold approximately 160,000 clones, with approximately 78% observed a single time. The sequenced sample was peripheral blood. All receptors come from a human donor in a cohort sampled during active COVID-19.

V usage is TRBV7-9 and J usage is TRBJ1-6; 10 bases fit TRBD1. In germline, CDR1 is SEHNR, CDR2 FQNEAQ (reference sequence). V gave up 2 bases and J gave up 8 bases; unmatched junction bases: 3. CDR3 length: 15 residues. CDR3 sequence: CASSLRTGGYSPLHF. The DNA for the CDR3 is TGTGCCAGCAGCTTAAGGACAGGGGGTTATTCACCCCTCCACTTT.

This clone has only a few counts. J is TRBJ1-1 and V is TRBV6-5; 7 positions agree with TRBD1. The CDR3 runs to 14 residues. Germline lookup yields CDR1 MNHEY and CDR2 SVGAGI. After removal of 3 bases from V and 11 bases from J, the junction contained 12 bases not matched to a gene. As DNA, the CDR3 is TGTGCCAGCAGTTATAGGGGACAGCCGGAGAGTGCTTTCTTT. It yields the protein CASSYRGQPESAFF.

The chain combines TRBV5-1 with TRBJ2-7; TRBD2 is a possible D gene (6 bases). Germline-derived CDR1 and CDR2 are SGHRS and YFSETQ. The CDR3 is 14 amino acids. The V end was cut by 5 bases, the J end by 4 bases, with 16 bases between. The CDR3, as DNA: TGCGCCAGCAGGCGGGGCTCCCTTGAGTACGAGCAGTACTTC. Amino acid sequence: CASRRGSLEYEQYF.

J is TRBJ1-3 and V is TRBV7-2; no firm D call. V was shortened by 5 bases and J by 8 bases, with 10 bases between the two germline ends. The CDR3 has 12 residues. Germline V CDR1 and CDR2: SGHTA, FQGNSA. CDR3 sequence reads: CASSRSTHTIYF. The CDR3 bases are TGTGCCAGCAGCCGGAGTACACACACCATATATTTT.

About this clone itself: Other DNA sequences of this sample code for an identical CDR3. The rearrangement links TRBV19 to TRBJ2-7, with 8 bases identical to TRBD1. V trimming: 3 bases; J trimming: 2 bases; junction bases outside the gene matches: 6. The germline CDR1 and CDR2 sequences are LNHDA and SQIVND (reference sequence). This CDR3 is 15 amino acids long. CDR3 DNA: TGTGCCAGTAGTATTTCAGGACAGGGTGCCTACGAGCAGTACTTC. It encodes CASSISGQGAYEQYF.

The chain is built from TRBV10-3 and TRBJ2-3, with 8 bases aligning to TRBD1. Germline V gene sequence: CDR1 ENHRY, CDR2 SYGVKD. J was trimmed by 5 bases and V by 6 bases; bases with no gene match: 4. The CDR3 is 13 residues long. CDR3 bases: TGTGCCATCAGCGATACAGGGGGAGATACGCAGTATTTT. Translating gives CAISDTGGDTQYF.

The chain joins TRBV18 to TRBJ2-7, with TRBD2 matching over 12 bases. The CDR3 has 16 residues. Germline CDR1 reads KGHSH; CDR2 reads LQKENI. Germline trimming cut 3 bases from V and 2 bases from J; bases unmatched to any gene: 5. In DNA, the CDR3 is TGTGCCAGCTCACCCACGACTAGCGGGGGTACCTACGAGCAGTACTTC. Amino acid sequence: CASSPTTSGGTYEQYF.

This chain's CDR3 is CASSLASVNTEAFF. The CDR3 DNA sequence: TGTGCCAGCAGCTTGGCGTCGGTGAACACTGAAGCTTTCTTT. The rearrangement links TRBV5-5 to TRBJ1-1, with unresolved D. The CDR3 runs to 14 residues. Germline V gene lookup returns CDR1 SGHKS and CDR2 YYEKEE (reference sequence). The V gene lost 0 bases and the J gene lost 0 bases, with 6 bases spanning the gap.

The chain combines TRBV20-1 with TRBJ2-1, with 9 bases aligning to TRBD1. The ends lost 1 base at V and 12 bases at J; junction bases unmatched: 1. In germline, CDR1 is DFQATT, CDR2 SNEGSKA (reference sequence). The CDR3 has 11 amino acids. The CDR3 sequence: CSARAGQGQFF. DNA for the CDR3: TGCAGTGCTAGAGCGGGACAGGGGCAGTTCTTC.

The chain employs TRBV24-1 and TRBJ2-5, with 7 nucleotides matching TRBD1. The CDR3 contains 15 residues. The germline V gene encodes CDR1 KGHDR and CDR2 SFDVKD. V trimming: 3 bases; J trimming: 3 bases; junction bases outside the gene matches: 6. The CDR3 nucleotides are TGTGCCACCAGTGATAACAGGGGTTTAGAAGAGACCCAGTACTTC. Encoded protein: CATSDNRGLEETQYF.

The chain has TRBV5-1 and TRBJ1-6, with TRBD1 identical over 7 bases. Germline V lookup: CDR1 SGHRS, CDR2 YFSETQ. V gave up 2 bases and J gave up 5 bases; unmatched junction bases: 7. This CDR3 has 16 residues. The CDR3 reads CASSFRGKGDNSPLHF. DNA of the CDR3: TGCGCCAGCAGCTTCAGGGGGAAGGGGGATAATTCACCCCTCCACTTT.

This rearrangement joins TRBV4-3 to TRBJ1-6; D is ambiguous. The germline V gene encodes CDR1 LGHNA and CDR2 YSLEER. Trimming removed 4 bases from V and 5 bases from J, with 12 bases in between. The CDR3 has 15 amino acids. CDR3 sequence reads: CASSLSGQDNSPLHF. For the CDR3, the DNA is TGCGCCAGCAGCCTTAGTGGCCAGGATAATTCACCCCTCCACTTT.

This clone appeared a single time. The chain uses TRBV29-1 and TRBJ2-2; the D gene is possibly TRBD1 (6 bases). CDR3 length: 14 amino acids. The germline V gene encodes CDR1 SQVTM and CDR2 ANQGSEA. V lost 3 bases to trimming and J lost 4 bases, with 12 bases between them. The CDR3 sequence: CSVDRGLGTGELFF. The CDR3 DNA sequence: TGCAGCGTTGACAGGGGTTTGGGCACCGGGGAGCTGTTTTTT.

This clone was seen only a few times. The rearrangement uses TRBV5-1 and TRBJ1-1; no clear D. This CDR3 is 15 amino acids long. In germline, CDR1 is SGHRS, CDR2 YFSETQ. V was cut by 9 bases and J by 3 bases, with 21 bases left in between. The CDR3 is CATRRGGLWDTEAFF. The CDR3 coding sequence is TGCGCCACCCGGCGGGGAGGGCTGTGGGACACTGAAGCTTTCTTT.

The rearrangement links TRBV7-2 to TRBJ2-1; D not resolved. The V end lost 5 bases, the J end lost 8 bases, and 19 bases lay between the germline ends. This CDR3 region has 15 residues. Germline V gene lookup returns CDR1 SGHTA and CDR2 FQGNSA. CDR3 sequence (DNA): TGTGCCAGCAGCCCCTCTGTCGGTTTTGCTGATGAGCAGTTCTTC. Amino acid sequence: CASSPSVGFADEQFF.

V is TRBV13 and J is TRBJ2-7; 7 bases map to TRBD2. This CDR3 has 12 residues. V lost 2 bases and J lost 5; bases outside the gene matches: 0. CDR1 and CDR2 from the germline V gene are PRHDT and FYEKMQ (reference sequence). The CDR3 coding sequence is TGTGCCAGCAGCTTAACTAGCGACGAGCAGTACTTC. As protein: CASSLTSDEQYF. Supplemented by reference TRBV13 and TRBJ2-7, the full variable domain reads AAGVIQSPRHLIKEKRETATLKCYPIPRHDTVYWYQQGPGQDPQFLISFYEKMQSDKGSIPDRFSAQQFSDYHSELNMSSLELGDSALYFCASSLTSDEQYFGPGTRLTVT.

The chain joins TRBV16 to TRBJ2-7; no firm D call. Germline CDR1 reads KGHSY; CDR2 reads FQNENV. Trimming shortened V by 2 bases and J by 0 bases, and 14 bases separated the two germline ends. This CDR3 has 16 amino acids. The DNA of the CDR3 is TGTGCCAGCAGCCAACCCCCGGTACAGACCTCCTACGAGCAGTACTTC. Encoded protein: CASSQPPVQTSYEQYF.

V gene TRBV29-1 combines with J gene TRBJ1-4; D possibly corresponds to TRBD1 (6 bases). The CDR3 is 12 residues long. CDR1 SQVTM and CDR2 ANQGSEA come from the germline V gene. Deletions cut 1 base from V and 10 bases from J, with 10 bases between. The CDR3 DNA reads as TGCAGCGTTGAAGGGAGGGGGGGAAAACTGTTTTTT. Translating gives CSVEGRGGKLFF.

This chain links TRBV19 with TRBJ2-6, with 13 bases aligning to TRBD2. Germline V gene sequence: CDR1 LNHDA, CDR2 SQIVND (reference sequence). This CDR3 has 20 amino acids. V lost 6 bases to trimming and J lost 0 bases; unmatched junction nucleotides: 11. Here the CDR3 reads CASRPRTSGSLSSGANVLTF. For the CDR3, the DNA is TGTGCCAGTAGACCCCGGACTAGCGGGAGCCTCTCCTCTGGGGCCAACGTCCTGACTTTC. Full variable domain (missing parts from reference TRBV19 and TRBJ2-6): DGGITQSPKYLFRKEGQNVTLSCEQNLNHDAMYWYRQDPGQGLRLIYYSQIVNDFQKGDIAEGYSVSREKKESFPLTVTSAQKNPTAFYLCASRPRTSGSLSSGANVLTFGAGSRLTVL.

This clone was counted between two and nine times. The chain has TRBV6-6 and TRBJ1-5; 7 positions match TRBD1. The CDR3 contains 15 residues. In germline, CDR1 is MNHNY, CDR2 SVGAGI (reference sequence). The J segment lost 1 base and the V segment lost 7 bases, leaving 7 bases of the junction unmatched. DNA for the CDR3: TGTGCCAGCATCTATGGGACAGTAAGCAATCAGCCCCAGCATTTT. Translated, it gives CASIYGTVSNQPQHF.

The rearrangement joins TRBV28 to TRBJ2-3; 12 nucleotides match TRBD2. This CDR3 is built from 16 residues. The ends lost 7 bases at V and 4 bases at J; junction bases unmatched: 9. Germline-derived CDR1 and CDR2 are MDHEN and SYDVKM. The CDR3 sequence: CASNTPSGGAPDTQYF. Here the CDR3 DNA reads TGTGCCAGCAATACCCCTAGCGGGGGGGCCCCAGATACGCAGTATTTT.

V gene TRBV5-1 combines with J gene TRBJ2-2, with TRBD1 identical over 8 bases. The germline gives CDR1 SGHRS, CDR2 YFSETQ. The ends lost 5 bases at V and 5 bases at J; junction bases unmatched: 8. This CDR3 comprises 15 residues. The chain's CDR3 is CASRIRGPMTGELFF. The CDR3 DNA sequence: TGCGCCAGCAGAATCAGGGGGCCAATGACCGGGGAGCTGTTTTTT.

Only a few counts were recorded for this clone. The rearrangement links TRBV7-9 to TRBJ2-5; D may be TRBD2 (5 bases). The V end was cut by 5 bases, the J end by 5 bases, with 21 bases between. Germline loops: CDR1 SEHNR, CDR2 FQNEAQ (reference sequence). The CDR3 has 16 amino acids. DNA for the CDR3: TGTGCCAGCAGCAAGGCCGGGGTGGCAAGAGGGGAGACCCAGTACTTC. Translated: CASSKAGVARGETQYF.

This CDR3 reads CASRGQVDSYEQYF. In nucleotides, the CDR3 is TGTGCCAGCAGGGGACAGGTCGACTCCTACGAGCAGTACTTC. V and J are TRBV27 and TRBJ2-7; TRBD1 agrees at 8 bases. Germline V gene data show CDR1 as MNHEY and CDR2 as SMNVEV (reference sequence). CDR3 size: 14 residues. With 6 bases clipped from V and 0 bases from J, the junction kept 4 bases outside the gene matches.

This chain connects TRBV3-1 (or the pseudogene TRBV3-2) to TRBJ1-6; weak D call: TRBD1 (5 bases). The germline V and J ends were trimmed by 11 bases and 0 bases, with 11 bases remaining between them. The CDR3 extends over 14 amino acids. Germline V gene data show CDR1 as LGHDT and CDR2 as YNNKEL (reference sequence). The CDR3 reads CALGGSSYNSPLHF. In nucleotides, the CDR3 is TGTGCCCTCGGGGGGAGCTCCTATAATTCACCCCTCCACTTT.

This chain uses TRBV6-1 with TRBJ1-3, with TRBD1 identical over 8 bases. Germline CDR1 and CDR2: MNHNS and SASEGT. The CDR3 has 17 residues. V trimming: 4 bases; J trimming: 0 bases; junction bases outside the gene matches: 8. CDR3: CASSGGAGGHSGNTIYF. CDR3 DNA sequence: TGTGCCAGCAGTGGAGGGGCAGGGGGCCACTCTGGAAACACCATATATTTT.

The genes are TRBV19 and TRBJ2-7, with D perhaps matching TRBD1 (6 bases). The V end was cut by 9 bases, the J end by 2 bases, with 14 bases between. Germline V gene data show CDR1 as LNHDA and CDR2 as SQIVND (reference sequence). This CDR3 is built from 13 residues. The CDR3 reads CASLGQPTYEQYF. The CDR3 coding sequence is TGTGCCAGCCTCGGACAGCCTACCTACGAGCAGTACTTC.

This chain joins TRBV7-9 and TRBJ1-5, with D maybe TRBD1 (5 bases). The length of the CDR3 is 14 residues. Germline V lookup: CDR1 SEHNR, CDR2 FQNEAQ (reference sequence). V lost 4 bases and J 7 bases, leaving 14 bases between the germline ends. CDR3 sequence reads: CASSSEGRDQPQHF. CDR3 bases: TGTGCCAGCAGCTCTGAGGGGAGGGACCAGCCCCAGCATTTT.

The chain links TRBV5-1 to TRBJ1-3; 8 bases match TRBD1. Per germline, CDR1 SGHRS and CDR2 YFSETQ. Trimming took 0 bases from V and 2 from J; bases not matched to a gene: 10. This CDR3 contains 18 residues. CDR3 sequence (DNA): TGCGCCAGCAGCTTGGTCGGAGGAAGGGACAGGACTGGAAACACCATATATTTT. It codes for CASSLVGGRDRTGNTIYF.

The chain joins TRBV5-1 to TRBJ2-5; 8 bases align to TRBD1. The trim removed 6 bases at V and 1 base at J, leaving 5 bases unmatched. The germline V gene has CDR1 SGHRS and CDR2 YFSETQ. The CDR3 covers 14 residues. This CDR3 reads CASIPDRGQETQYF. Written as DNA, the CDR3 is TGCGCCAGCATTCCCGACAGGGGCCAAGAGACCCAGTACTTC. Full variable domain (rest looked up from reference TRBV5-1 and TRBJ2-5): KAGVTQTPRYLIKTRGQQVTLSCSPISGHRSVSWYQQTPGQGLQFLFEYFSETQRNKGNFPGRFSGRQFSNSRSEMNVSTLELGDSALYLCASIPDRGQETQYFGPGTRLLVL.